This TCR beta chain was found in a study of OX40 agonist ivuxolimab in advanced cancers. Looking at the study overall: Partial responses were observed in three patients, of whom one had hepatocellular carcinoma and two had cutaneous melanoma.

Study results and limitations: Partial responders treated at 0.1-3.0 mg/kg exhibited clonal expansion among the lowest measured.

Some clones are missing from TCRdb's copy, which holds only in-frame ones; the method was immunoSEQ multiplex PCR. Among about 80,000 clones listed, roughly 91% were seen once. A note on this clone: The antigen remains unidentified.

The V and J ends lost 4 bases and 5 bases respectively, with 17 bases between them. Germline V gene data show CDR1 as SGHDN and CDR2 as FVKESK. This CDR3 is 16 amino acids long. The chain has TRBV14 and TRBJ1-4; D uncertain. The source was CD4+ or CD8+ T cells sorted from blood, collected in a trial of the OX40 agonist ivuxolimab. The sequence came from an adult with an advanced solid tumor such as melanoma, head and neck, liver or kidney cancer. The CDR3 protein is CASSLDRHHGNEKLFF. As DNA, the CDR3 is TGTGCCAGCAGCCTTGATAGGCACCATGGGAATGAAAAACTGTTTTTT.